Only one count was recorded for the clone carrying this T cell receptor (beta chain). The data were taken from a study of CD8 T cells in Susac syndrome. Random hexamers were used to reverse transcribe 0.5 to 1 ug of RNA. The method of amplification for TCR beta CDR3 was immunoSEQ multiplex PCR, covering 54 Vbeta and 13 Jbeta. In TCRdb, the immunoSEQ multiplex PCR reads were re-called with MiXCR into one record per CDR3 protein. The sample has some 94,000 distinct CDR3 sequences, roughly 94% seen once. Per the germline V gene, CDR1 is DFQATT and CDR2 is SNEGSKA (reference sequence). V shed 5 bases and J 0 bases; nucleotides not matched to a gene: 5. The CDR3 sequence is 16 residues long.

Source material: CD4+ T cells from PBMCs. The origin of this receptor is a human donor with Susac syndrome. The chain uses TRBV20-1 and TRBJ2-3; 13 bases agree with TRBD2. This chain's CDR3 is CSARTSGGLSTDTQYF. CDR3 DNA: TGCAGTGCTCGGACTAGCGGGGGCCTTAGCACAGATACGCAGTATTTT.